Following are 30 T cell receptor beta chains from one sample sequenced in a study of T cells in localized non-small cell lung cancer. Clones were sequenced by immunoSEQ multiplex PCR, and TCRdb holds only the in-frame ones, with some missing. Found here are approximately 2,500 clones, about a sixth of them singletons; the top ten hold 10% to 15%. The input for sequencing was lung tumor tissue, taken before any cancer treatment. The receptors here all came from a woman aged 35-75 years with stage II lung adenocarcinoma.

As regards this clone: The junction differs from germline at one of its ends, possibly a read error. The chain recombines TRBV6-7 with TRBJ1-1; D uncertain. TRBV6-7 is designated an ORF whose function remains uncertain. The CDR3 consists of 11 residues. CDR3 DNA sequence: TGTGCCATCAGTGAGTCAGGTAGAGCTTTCTTT. It is translated as CAISESGRAFF.

This clone has only a few counts. The CDR3 protein is CASSVVRGNTGELFF. Here the CDR3 DNA reads TGTGCCAGCAGCGTAGTCAGGGGGAACACCGGGGAGCTGTTTTTT. The chain links TRBV7-4 to TRBJ2-2, with TRBD1 as a possible D gene (6 bases). Trimming took off 5 bases at V and 1 base at J, with 11 bases between the two ends. There are 15 residues in the CDR3. Germline V gene lookup returns CDR1 SGHVT and CDR2 SQSDAQ.

As DNA, the CDR3 is TGCAGCGTTGAGAGGGGGACTGGTGGCTACACCTTC. Residues: CSVERGTGGYTF. This sequence joins TRBV29-1 and TRBJ1-2, with D perhaps matching TRBD1 (6 bases). V shed 3 bases and J shed 7 bases, with 12 bases lying between them. Per the germline V gene, CDR1 is SQVTM and CDR2 is ANQGSEA. CDR3 length: 12 amino acids.

The chain has TRBV11-3 and TRBJ1-2; D is unresolved. The CDR3 loop spans 17 amino acids. The V end was cut by 5 bases, the J end by 0 bases, with 19 bases between. CDR1 is SGHNT and CDR2 is YENEEA in the germline V gene. The CDR3 sequence: CASSRETGGSTNYGYTF. The CDR3 nucleotides are TGTGCCAGCAGCCGCGAGACGGGCGGGAGTACTAACTATGGCTACACCTTC.

Only a few counts were recorded for this clone. The chain uses TRBV28 and TRBJ1-4; the D is unclear. V was clipped by 5 bases and J by 4 bases, with 14 bases between them. Germline CDR1 reads MDHEN; CDR2 reads SYDVKM. The length of the CDR3 is 15 residues. The CDR3 bases are TGTGCCAGCAGTCAAATAGGGCGGATTAATGAAAAACTGTTTTTT. As protein: CASSQIGRINEKLFF.

The gene calls are TRBV7-1 and TRBJ2-3; perhaps TRBD1 as D (6 bases). TRBV7-1 is identified as an open reading frame with a role that is uncertain. The CDR3 spans 13 residues. Trimming removed 6 bases from V and 3 bases from J, with 10 bases in between. DNA of the CDR3: TGTGCCAGCAGACGACAGGAAACAGATACGCAGTATTTT. Amino acid sequence: CASRRQETDTQYF.

Judged by abundance, this clone is hyperexpanded (1% or more). The genes are TRBV15 and TRBJ2-7; 12 bases agree with TRBD2. The length of the CDR3 is 18 residues. The germline V gene has CDR1 LNHNV and CDR2 YYDKDF (reference sequence). V lost 1 base, J lost 3 bases, and 10 bases stayed unmatched. The CDR3 region is CATSRAASGGARSYEQYF. As DNA, the CDR3 is TGTGCCACCAGCAGAGCGGCTAGCGGGGGGGCGAGGAGCTACGAGCAGTACTTC.

Judged by abundance, this clone is medium-sized. The genes are TRBV6-8 and TRBJ2-1, with D perhaps given as TRBD1 or TRBD2 (6 bases each). V lost 8 bases, J lost 4 bases, and 15 bases lay in between. The V gene's germline CDR1 is MNHGY and CDR2 SAAAGT. The CDR3 sequence is 14 residues long. The CDR3 nucleotides are TGTGCCAGCTGGTTGGGGGGCGGATACAATGAGCAGTTCTTC. It specifies CASWLGGGYNEQFF.

The J gene is TRBJ2-1, the V gene TRBV19, with TRBD1 matching 7 bases. The CDR3 is made up of 15 amino acids. Germline V gene sequence: CDR1 LNHDA, CDR2 SQIVND (reference sequence). Trimming cost V 6 bases and J 6 bases; bases outside gene matches: 11. The CDR3 region has the DNA TGTGCCAGTAGCGCCGGGACAGCCAGGGGCAATGAGCAGTTCTTC. Translated, it gives CASSAGTARGNEQFF.

This clone was observed a handful of times. CDR3 sequence: CATSTGTSGRGDTQYF. The CDR3, as DNA: TGTGCCACCAGCACAGGAACTAGCGGGAGGGGAGATACGCAGTATTTT. The chain links TRBV15 to TRBJ2-3; 13 positions match TRBD2. Germline CDR1 LNHNV, CDR2 YYDKDF (reference sequence). The CDR3 covers 16 residues. J lost 5 bases, V lost 4 bases, and 6 bases had no gene match.

This clone appeared a few times. The V and J genes are TRBV19 and TRBJ2-7, with D perhaps TRBD1 (5 bases). The germline V gene has CDR1 LNHDA and CDR2 SQIVND (reference sequence). The CDR3 is made up of 13 amino acids. The V end lost 5 bases, the J end lost 4 bases, and 12 bases lay between the germline ends. CDR3 sequence: CASSLAGLYEQYF. DNA of the CDR3: TGTGCCAGTAGTTTGGCAGGGCTGTACGAGCAGTACTTC.

This clone was seen only a few times. This sequence joins TRBV5-1 and TRBJ2-2; no reliable D call. CDR3 length: 14 amino acids. V was cut by 0 bases and J by 7 bases, with 10 bases left in between. Germline V gene data show CDR1 as SGHRS and CDR2 as YFSETQ. As DNA, the CDR3 is TGCGCCAGCAGCTTGGCCCAACTCGGCGGGGAGCTGTTTTTT. Encoded protein: CASSLAQLGGELFF.

The rearrangement uses TRBV12-5 and TRBJ1-1; 7 bases map to TRBD1. J was trimmed by 5 bases and V by 4 bases; bases with no gene match: 13. Germline-derived CDR1 and CDR2 are LGHNT and FRNRAP. This CDR3 spans 16 amino acids. CDR3 nucleotides: TGTGCTAGTGGTTCACGGCGAACAGGGGTCTTGACTGAAGCTTTCTTT. Encoded protein: CASGSRRTGVLTEAFF.

The table lists this clone with a few counts. The chain is built from TRBV11-3 and TRBJ2-1, with TRBD1 identical over 9 bases. The V gene end was trimmed by 3 bases and the J gene end by 8 bases; junction bases not matched to a gene: 8. Germline V gives CDR1 SGHNT, CDR2 YENEEA. This CDR3 is built from 15 residues. The CDR3 DNA follows: TGTGCCAGCAGCTTGGCAACAGGGGGCGAAGATGAGCAGTTCTTC. Translation gives CASSLATGGEDEQFF.

CDR3 residues: CATSVSGANVLTF. CDR3 coding DNA: TGCGCCACCAGTGTCTCTGGGGCCAACGTCCTGACTTTC. The chain is built from TRBV4-1 and TRBJ2-6, with D uncertain. The CDR3 extends over 13 amino acids. V was pared by 10 bases and J by 0 bases, with 7 bases between. Germline values: CDR1 MGHRA, CDR2 YSYEKL.

This clone was found a few times. The genes are TRBV28 and TRBJ2-5; tentatively, D is TRBD1 (5 bases). The CDR3 is 14 residues long. V gave up 5 bases and J gave up 4 bases, with 14 bases separating them. Germline values: CDR1 MDHEN, CDR2 SYDVKM. CDR3 residues: CASSPQAKGETQYF. As DNA, the CDR3 is TGTGCCAGCAGTCCACAGGCGAAGGGAGAGACCCAGTACTTC.

The chain joins TRBV11-3 to TRBJ2-1; TRBD2 matches at 12 bases. The germline gives CDR1 SGHNT, CDR2 YENEEA. Unmatched junction bases numbered 3, after V lost 5 bases and J lost 4 bases. This CDR3 contains 15 residues. Written as DNA, the CDR3 is TGTGCCAGCAGCCTAACTAGCGGGGGGTACAATGAGCAGTTCTTC. It codes for CASSLTSGGYNEQFF.

The J gene is TRBJ1-5, the V gene TRBV29-1, with D possibly being TRBD1 (6 bases). Trimming left V 6 bases short and J 6 bases short, with 15 bases between. The CDR3 loop spans 13 amino acids. Germline V gene data show CDR1 as SQVTM and CDR2 as ANQGSEA. The CDR3 sequence: CSVQGGGSQPQHF. CDR3 nucleotides: TGCAGCGTACAGGGTGGGGGAAGTCAGCCCCAGCATTTT.

By sample fraction, this clone is medium-sized. V usage is TRBV11-3 and J usage is TRBJ2-1; D ambiguous. CDR3 length equals 14 residues. Germline V gives CDR1 SGHNT, CDR2 YENEEA. V lost 1 base and J lost 6, with 10 bases in between. DNA for the CDR3: TGTGCCAGCAGCTTAGGCCCGGAACTCAATGAGCAGTTCTTC. Translating it yields CASSLGPELNEQFF.

The gene calls are TRBV19 and TRBJ2-7; 8 nucleotides match TRBD2. The J segment lost 5 bases and the V segment lost 10 bases, leaving 7 bases of the junction unmatched. CDR1 LNHDA and CDR2 SQIVND come from the germline V gene (reference sequence). The CDR3 is made up of 12 amino acids. CDR3 sequence: CATRGAKDEQYF. The CDR3 DNA reads as TGTGCCACGCGGGGGGCAAAGGACGAGCAGTACTTC.

V usage is TRBV18 and J usage is TRBJ1-6; D call uncertain. V gave up 3 bases and J gave up 5 bases, with 8 bases separating them. The CDR3 sequence is 14 residues long. Germline assignment: CDR1 KGHSH and CDR2 LQKENI. DNA for the CDR3: TGTGCCAGCTCACCGAGCCCCAATAATTCACCCCTCCACTTT. This codes for CASSPSPNNSPLHF.

The chain links TRBV19 to TRBJ2-3, with D perhaps matching TRBD1 (5 bases). V was clipped by 4 bases and J by 2 bases, with 7 bases between them. This CDR3 has 13 amino acids. Germline V CDR1 and CDR2: LNHDA, SQIVND (reference sequence). DNA for the CDR3: TGTGCCAGTAGTAGCAGGGACACAGATACGCAGTATTTT. Protein: CASSSRDTDTQYF. Variable domain in full (rest from reference TRBV19 and TRBJ2-3): DGGITQSPKYLFRKEGQNVTLSCEQNLNHDAMYWYRQDPGQGLRLIYYSQIVNDFQKGDIAEGYSVSREKKESFPLTVTSAQKNPTAFYLCASSSRDTDTQYFGPGTRLTVL.

This clone is classed as large. V and J are TRBV28 and TRBJ1-4; tentative D call: TRBD1 (5 bases). The length of the CDR3 is 14 residues. Germline V gene data show CDR1 as MDHEN and CDR2 as SYDVKM. The V end lost 8 bases, the J end lost 4 bases, and 14 bases lay between the germline ends. CDR3 DNA: TGTGCCAGCGACCGGGACGGACTTAATGAAAAACTGTTTTTT. This codes for CASDRDGLNEKLFF.

The sample holds a few counts of this clone. This sequence joins TRBV6-8 and TRBJ2-3; tentatively, D is TRBD1 (5 bases). Trimming took off 3 bases at V and 8 bases at J, with 12 bases between the two ends. This CDR3 has 13 residues. Germline V gene sequence: CDR1 MNHGY, CDR2 SAAAGT. CDR3 sequence: CASSYQGESTQYF. In DNA form, the CDR3 reads TGTGCCAGCAGTTATCAGGGCGAATCTACGCAGTATTTT.

By share, this clone ranks as medium-sized. V usage is TRBV9 and J usage is TRBJ2-1; the D gene is possibly TRBD2 (7 bases). This CDR3 has 14 amino acids. Trimming left V 7 bases short and J 6 bases short, with 17 bases between. The V gene's germline CDR1 is SGDLS and CDR2 YYNGEE. The CDR3 DNA follows: TGTGCCAGCCACCCGGGGAGGGGGTTCAATGAGCAGTTCTTC. Protein sequence: CASHPGRGFNEQFF.

The sample holds a few counts of this clone. The chain has TRBV9 and TRBJ1-1, with 7 bases matching TRBD1. The CDR3 has 16 amino acids. Germline assignment: CDR1 SGDLS and CDR2 YYNGEE. Trimming took 5 bases from V and 2 from J; bases not matched to a gene: 12. CDR3 region: CASSYDRDSVNTEAFF. CDR3 sequence (DNA): TGTGCCAGCAGTTACGACAGGGACTCCGTTAACACTGAAGCTTTCTTT.

This clone was detected only a few times. The chain recombines TRBV14 with TRBJ2-7; D tentatively fits TRBD1 or TRBD2 (5 bases each). Trimming removed 0 bases from V and 0 bases from J, with 9 bases in between. The CDR3 consists of 15 residues. Germline V gene lookup returns CDR1 SGHDN and CDR2 FVKESK. The CDR3 protein is CASSQDFGASYEQYF. CDR3 coding DNA: TGTGCCAGCAGCCAAGATTTCGGGGCCTCCTACGAGCAGTACTTC.

This clone is medium-sized by share. The rearrangement uses TRBV11-3 and TRBJ2-2, with 9 bases matching TRBD1. The CDR3 covers 16 residues. CDR1 is SGHNT, CDR2 YENEEA, per germline. Trimming removed 4 bases from V and 7 bases from J; junction bases left unmatched: 10. CDR3 sequence (DNA): TGTGCCAGCAGCTCGGCCGGGACAGGGCGTAACGGGGAGCTGTTTTTT. Amino acid sequence: CASSSAGTGRNGELFF.

This chain joins TRBV11-3 and TRBJ2-3, with 7 nucleotides matching TRBD1. Germline V lookup: CDR1 SGHNT, CDR2 YENEEA. The ends lost 5 bases at V and 1 base at J; junction bases unmatched: 18. The CDR3 is 19 residues long. The CDR3 bases are TGTGCCAGCAGCCTCCCTTACAATACAGGGGAAGCAGGCACAGATACGCAGTATTTT. It specifies CASSLPYNTGEAGTDTQYF.

The table lists this clone with a few counts. The chain has TRBV29-1 and TRBJ1-1; D not resolved. The CDR3 contains 13 residues. Looked up from germline, CDR1 is SQVTM and CDR2 is ANQGSEA. V was trimmed by 3 bases and J by 1 base, leaving 9 bases between them. Here the CDR3 DNA reads TGCAGCGTTGAGAGGCAGGAGAACACTGAAGCTTTCTTT. This gives the protein CSVERQENTEAFF.